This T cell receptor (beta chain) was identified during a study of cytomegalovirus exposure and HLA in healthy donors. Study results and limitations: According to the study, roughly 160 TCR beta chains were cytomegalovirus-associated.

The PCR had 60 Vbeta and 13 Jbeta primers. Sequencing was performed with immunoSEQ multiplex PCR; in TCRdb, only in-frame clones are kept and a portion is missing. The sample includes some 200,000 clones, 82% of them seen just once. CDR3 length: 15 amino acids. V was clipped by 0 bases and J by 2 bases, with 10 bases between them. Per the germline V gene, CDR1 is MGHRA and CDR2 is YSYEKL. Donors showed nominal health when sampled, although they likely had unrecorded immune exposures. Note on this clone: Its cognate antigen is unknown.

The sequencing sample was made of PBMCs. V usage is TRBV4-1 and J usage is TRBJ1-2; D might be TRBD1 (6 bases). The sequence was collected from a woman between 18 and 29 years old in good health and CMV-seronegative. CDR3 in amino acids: CASSQDVDSNYGYTF. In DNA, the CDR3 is TGCGCCAGCAGCCAAGATGTGGACAGCAACTATGGCTACACCTTC.